These T cell receptor beta chains were read from a single sample in a study of identifying expanded T cells in peripheral blood. The method was immunoSEQ multiplex PCR; TCRdb's version includes in-frame clones alone and lacks a portion of them. The sample consists of approximately 100,000 clones, about nine tenths of them appearing once. The source material was blood. These receptors all come from a person aged 18-70 years in good health. Both conserved end residues are trimmed from each CDR3. The D gene is left open where the match is weak.

cdr3_length: 9; d_call: NA; v_call: TRBV27; j_call: TRBJ2-7; cdr3_aa: ASSFGDEQY
cdr3_length: 12; d_call: TRBD1; v_call: TRBV7-9; j_call: TRBJ1-4; cdr3_aa: ASSSGQGAEKLF
cdr3_length: 15; d_call: TRBD1; v_call: TRBV9; j_call: TRBJ2-1; cdr3_aa: ASSVSGTGFSYNEQF
cdr3_length: 12; d_call: NA; v_call: TRBV9; j_call: TRBJ2-1; cdr3_aa: ASSVGSLLGEQF
cdr3_length: 12; d_call: NA; v_call: TRBV5-1; j_call: TRBJ1-5; cdr3_aa: ASSPDKSNQPQH
cdr3_length: 8; d_call: NA; v_call: TRBV19; j_call: TRBJ1-1; cdr3_aa: ASSSAFAF
cdr3_length: 12; d_call: NA; v_call: TRBV7-2; j_call: TRBJ1-3; cdr3_aa: ASSSPRSGNTIY
cdr3_length: 13; d_call: NA; v_call: TRBV28; j_call: TRBJ1-1; cdr3_aa: ASSLISGISTEAF
cdr3_length: 13; d_call: TRBD1; v_call: TRBV5-4; j_call: TRBJ2-5; cdr3_aa: ASSPGTGYQETQY
cdr3_length: 11; d_call: NA; v_call: TRBV6-6; j_call: TRBJ1-5; cdr3_aa: ASRQGWNQPQH
cdr3_length: 14; d_call: TRBD1; v_call: TRBV5-8; j_call: TRBJ2-3; cdr3_aa: ASSSGQFSSTDTQY
cdr3_length: 13; d_call: TRBD2; v_call: TRBV19; j_call: TRBJ2-1; cdr3_aa: ASTGLAGTLGEQF
cdr3_length: 17; d_call: TRBD1; v_call: TRBV5-5; j_call: TRBJ1-1; cdr3_aa: ASSLNPIGTGGAGTEAF
cdr3_length: 13; d_call: NA; v_call: TRBV5-6; j_call: TRBJ1-1; cdr3_aa: ASSFVGQRNTEAF
cdr3_length: 13; d_call: NA; v_call: TRBV6-5; j_call: TRBJ1-2; cdr3_aa: ASRPAPYSNYGYT
cdr3_length: 11; d_call: TRBD1; v_call: TRBV6-1; j_call: TRBJ1-2; cdr3_aa: ASSEIRGEGYT
cdr3_length: 11; d_call: TRBD1; v_call: TRBV29-1; j_call: TRBJ2-7; cdr3_aa: SVDRGRRHEQY
cdr3_length: 16; d_call: TRBD2; v_call: TRBV9; j_call: TRBJ2-3; cdr3_aa: ASSPGAPTSGGRGTQY
cdr3_length: 11; d_call: NA; v_call: TRBV6-1; j_call: TRBJ2-4; cdr3_aa: ASSDWLGDIQY
cdr3_length: 12; d_call: TRBD1; v_call: TRBV7-9; j_call: TRBJ1-1; cdr3_aa: ASSGTGPGAEAF
cdr3_length: 14; d_call: TRBD2; v_call: TRBV4-1; j_call: TRBJ2-1; cdr3_aa: ASSQEKREKVNEQF
cdr3_length: 10; d_call: NA; v_call: TRBV5-1; j_call: TRBJ2-2; cdr3_aa: ASSSNPGELF
cdr3_length: 11; d_call: NA; v_call: TRBV29-1; j_call: TRBJ1-1; cdr3_aa: SVEGGEATEAF
cdr3_length: 13; d_call: NA; v_call: TRBV28; j_call: TRBJ2-7; cdr3_aa: ASSLPPRGGYEQY
cdr3_length: 13; d_call: NA; v_call: TRBV30; j_call: TRBJ2-7; cdr3_aa: AWSVRGSYSYEQY
cdr3_length: 13; d_call: TRBD1; v_call: TRBV5-1; j_call: TRBJ2-5; cdr3_aa: ASYTGTGHQETQY
cdr3_length: 13; d_call: NA; v_call: TRBV30; j_call: TRBJ1-4; cdr3_aa: AWSVGDATNEKLF
cdr3_length: 14; d_call: TRBD1; v_call: TRBV27; j_call: TRBJ1-4; cdr3_aa: ASSPDRAATNEKLF
cdr3_length: 14; d_call: TRBD2; v_call: TRBV25-1; j_call: TRBJ2-7; cdr3_aa: ASSEHGTSGANEQY
cdr3_length: 12; d_call: NA; v_call: TRBV11-2; j_call: TRBJ2-7; cdr3_aa: ASSLEGGSYEQY
cdr3_length: 13; d_call: NA; v_call: TRBV15; j_call: TRBJ1-3; cdr3_aa: ATRPLQWGGNTIY
cdr3_length: 15; d_call: NA; v_call: TRBV19; j_call: TRBJ1-5; cdr3_aa: ASSTPRTAHSNQPQH
cdr3_length: 15; d_call: TRBD1; v_call: TRBV27; j_call: TRBJ1-2; cdr3_aa: ASSFLGTGLAGYGYT
cdr3_length: 15; d_call: TRBD1; v_call: TRBV7-9; j_call: TRBJ1-5; cdr3_aa: ASSLDLRGKSNQPQH
cdr3_length: 13; d_call: NA; v_call: TRBV6-5; j_call: TRBJ2-1; cdr3_aa: ASSSRDSGINEQF
cdr3_length: 11; d_call: NA; v_call: TRBV4-3; j_call: TRBJ1-5; cdr3_aa: ASSPGSYQPQH
cdr3_length: 10; d_call: NA; v_call: TRBV5-1; j_call: TRBJ1-6; cdr3_aa: ASSLGDSPLH
cdr3_length: 11; d_call: TRBD1; v_call: TRBV5-6; j_call: TRBJ1-1; cdr3_aa: ASRDRGNTEAF
cdr3_length: 11; d_call: NA; v_call: TRBV6-5; j_call: TRBJ2-7; cdr3_aa: ASRGRTAGEQY
cdr3_length: 12; d_call: TRBD1; v_call: TRBV28; j_call: TRBJ1-4; cdr3_aa: ASSLGQGYEKLF
cdr3_length: 12; d_call: NA; v_call: TRBV19; j_call: TRBJ1-1; cdr3_aa: ASTGWARGTEAF
cdr3_length: 16; d_call: TRBD2; v_call: TRBV7-2; j_call: TRBJ2-3; cdr3_aa: TSSLIASGGRSQDTQY
cdr3_length: 11; d_call: NA; v_call: TRBV28; j_call: TRBJ2-2; cdr3_aa: AVRERSTGELF
cdr3_length: 11; d_call: NA; v_call: TRBV6-6; j_call: TRBJ2-5; cdr3_aa: ASSYGGPETQY
cdr3_length: 13; d_call: NA; v_call: TRBV9; j_call: TRBJ1-4; cdr3_aa: ASSLQGLDNEKLF
cdr3_length: 10; d_call: TRBD1; v_call: TRBV9; j_call: TRBJ2-7; cdr3_aa: ASGQGANEQY
cdr3_length: 10; d_call: NA; v_call: TRBV6-1; j_call: TRBJ2-7; cdr3_aa: ASRLQGRGQY
cdr3_length: 12; d_call: NA; v_call: TRBV19; j_call: TRBJ2-6; cdr3_aa: ASSIGQGADVLT
cdr3_length: 16; d_call: TRBD1; v_call: TRBV7-3; j_call: TRBJ1-1; cdr3_aa: ASSLRPGTGGWNTEAF
cdr3_length: 12; d_call: TRBD1; v_call: TRBV28; j_call: TRBJ1-5; cdr3_aa: ASSLGTGHQPQH
cdr3_length: 15; d_call: NA; v_call: TRBV7-2; j_call: TRBJ2-3; cdr3_aa: ASSLKGGTTSTDTQY
cdr3_length: 14; d_call: TRBD2; v_call: TRBV2; j_call: TRBJ2-1; cdr3_aa: ASSESGLAGGNEQF